This TCR beta chain was profiled in a study of T cell repertoires in ileal Crohn's disease. Specified time point: proximal margin of the surgical specimen (macroscopically non-inflamed). V shed 3 bases, J shed 1 base, and the junction held 5 bases outside the gene matches. CDR3 length: 15 residues. CDR1 is SQVTM and CDR2 is ANQGSEA in the germline V gene. Profiled with immunoSEQ multiplex PCR; TCRdb holds only in-frame clones, not every one. The data contain several thousand clones, 70% to 75% of them singletons. Sequenced: ileal tissue. This sequence joins TRBV29-1 and TRBJ2-1; TRBD1 matches 8 bases. The receptor comes from an adult with Crohn's disease. The CDR3 sequence: CSVDRGDRSYNEQFF. The CDR3 region has the DNA TGCAGCGTTGACCGCGGGGACAGGTCCTACAATGAGCAGTTCTTC.